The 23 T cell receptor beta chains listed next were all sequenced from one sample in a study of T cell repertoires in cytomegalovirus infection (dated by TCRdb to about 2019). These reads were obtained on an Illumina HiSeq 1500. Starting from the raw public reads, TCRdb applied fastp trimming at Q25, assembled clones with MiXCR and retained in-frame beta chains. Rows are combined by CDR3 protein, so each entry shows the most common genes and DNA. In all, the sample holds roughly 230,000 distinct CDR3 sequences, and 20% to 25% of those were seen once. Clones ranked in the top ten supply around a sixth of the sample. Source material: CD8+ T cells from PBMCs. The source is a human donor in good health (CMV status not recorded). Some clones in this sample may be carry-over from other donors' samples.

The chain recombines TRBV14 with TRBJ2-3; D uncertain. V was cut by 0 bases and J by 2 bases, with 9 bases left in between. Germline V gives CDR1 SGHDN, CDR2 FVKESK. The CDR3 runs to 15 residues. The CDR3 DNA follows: TGTGCCAGCAGCCAAGAACAGTACATCACAGATACGCAGTATTTT. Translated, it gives CASSQEQYITDTQYF.

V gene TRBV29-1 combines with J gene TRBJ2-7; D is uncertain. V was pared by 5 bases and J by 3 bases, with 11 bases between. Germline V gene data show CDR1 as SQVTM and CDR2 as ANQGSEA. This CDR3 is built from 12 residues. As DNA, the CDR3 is TGCAGCGTTTCGGACGGAGTCTACGAGCAGTACTTC. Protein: CSVSDGVYEQYF.

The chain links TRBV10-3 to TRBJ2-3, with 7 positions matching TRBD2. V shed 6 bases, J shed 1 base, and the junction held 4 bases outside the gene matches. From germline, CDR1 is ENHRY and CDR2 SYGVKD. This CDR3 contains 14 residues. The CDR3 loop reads CAIRTSDGTDTQYF. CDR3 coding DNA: TGTGCCATCAGAACTAGCGATGGCACAGATACGCAGTATTTT.

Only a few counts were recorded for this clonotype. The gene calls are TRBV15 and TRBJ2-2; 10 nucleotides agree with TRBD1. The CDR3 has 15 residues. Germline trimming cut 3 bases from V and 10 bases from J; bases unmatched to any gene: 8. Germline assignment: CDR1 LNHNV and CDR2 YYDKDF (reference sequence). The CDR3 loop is CATSSPGQGHPELFF. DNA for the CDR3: TGTGCCACCAGCAGCCCGGGACAGGGGCATCCGGAGCTGTTTTTT. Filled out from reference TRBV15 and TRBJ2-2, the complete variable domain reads DAMVIQNPRYQVTQFGKPVTLSCSQTLNHNVMYWYQQKSSQAPKLLFHYYDKDFNNEADTPDNFQSRRPNTSFCFLDIRSPGLGDTAMYLCATSSPGQGHPELFFGEGSRLTVL.

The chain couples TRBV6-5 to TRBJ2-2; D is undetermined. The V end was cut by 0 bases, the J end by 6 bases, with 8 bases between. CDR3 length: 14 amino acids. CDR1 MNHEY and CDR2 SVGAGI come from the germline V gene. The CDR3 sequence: CASSYSSGSGELFF. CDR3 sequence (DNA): TGTGCCAGCAGTTACTCATCCGGTTCCGGGGAGCTGTTTTTT.

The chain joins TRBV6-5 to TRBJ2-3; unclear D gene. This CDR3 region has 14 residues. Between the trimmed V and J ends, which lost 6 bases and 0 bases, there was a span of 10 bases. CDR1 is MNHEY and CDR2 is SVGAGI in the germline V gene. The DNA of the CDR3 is TGTGCCAGCAGGCGACAAATCAGCACAGATACGCAGTATTTT. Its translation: CASRRQISTDTQYF.

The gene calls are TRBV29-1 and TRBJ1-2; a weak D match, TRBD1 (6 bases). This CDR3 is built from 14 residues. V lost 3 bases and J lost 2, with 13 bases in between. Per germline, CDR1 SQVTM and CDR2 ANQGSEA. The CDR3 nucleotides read TGCAGCGTTGATTGGGGGGCCTCAAACTATGGCTACACCTTC. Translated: CSVDWGASNYGYTF.

CDR3 nucleotides: TGTGCCAGCAGCAACGGCGGGCCAGCCTACGAGCAGTACTTC. Protein sequence: CASSNGGPAYEQYF. The V gene is TRBV7-2, the J gene TRBJ2-7; D possibly corresponds to TRBD2 (5 bases). Per germline, CDR1 SGHTA and CDR2 FQGNSA. V lost 5 bases to trimming and J lost 2 bases, with 13 bases between them. This CDR3 contains 14 residues.

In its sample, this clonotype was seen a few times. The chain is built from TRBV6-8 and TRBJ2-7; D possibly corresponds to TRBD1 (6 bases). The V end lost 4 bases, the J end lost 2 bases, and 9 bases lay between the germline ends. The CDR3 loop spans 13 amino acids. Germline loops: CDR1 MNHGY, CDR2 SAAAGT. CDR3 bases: TGTGCCAGCAGTTCGGACAGAACCTACGAGCAGTACTTC. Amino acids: CASSSDRTYEQYF.

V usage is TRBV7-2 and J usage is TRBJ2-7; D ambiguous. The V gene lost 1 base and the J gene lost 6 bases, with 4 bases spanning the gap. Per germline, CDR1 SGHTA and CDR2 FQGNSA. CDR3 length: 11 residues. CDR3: CASSLGREQYF. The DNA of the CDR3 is TGTGCCAGCAGCTTAGGCCGCGAGCAGTACTTC.

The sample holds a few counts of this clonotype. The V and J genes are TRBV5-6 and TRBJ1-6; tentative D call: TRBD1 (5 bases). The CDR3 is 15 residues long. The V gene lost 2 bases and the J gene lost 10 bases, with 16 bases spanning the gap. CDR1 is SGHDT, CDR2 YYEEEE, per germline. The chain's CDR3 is CASSFFGALGSPLHF. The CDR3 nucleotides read TGTGCCAGCAGCTTCTTCGGGGCTCTAGGCTCACCCCTCCACTTT. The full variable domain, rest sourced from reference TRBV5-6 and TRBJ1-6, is DAGVTQSPTHLIKTRGQQVTLRCSPKSGHDTVSWYQQALGQGPQFIFQYYEEEERQRGNFPDRFSGHQFPNYSSELNVNALLLGDSALYLCASSFFGALGSPLHFGNGTRLTVT.

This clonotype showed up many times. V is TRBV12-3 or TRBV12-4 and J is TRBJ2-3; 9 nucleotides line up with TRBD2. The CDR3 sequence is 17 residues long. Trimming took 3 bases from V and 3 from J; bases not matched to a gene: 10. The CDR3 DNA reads TGTGCCAGCAGTTTCCCCCTGGCCCTAGCGGGAACAGATACGCAGTATTTT. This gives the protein CASSFPLALAGTDTQYF.

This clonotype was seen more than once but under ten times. The CDR3 is CASRGDTGGYGYTF. The CDR3 DNA is TGTGCCAGCAGGGGGGACACCGGTGGGTATGGCTACACCTTC. J is TRBJ1-2 and V is TRBV9; TRBD1 is a possible D gene (6 bases). The CDR3 contains 14 residues. V lost 5 bases, J lost 5 bases, and 16 bases lay in between. Germline-derived CDR1 and CDR2 are SGDLS and YYNGEE.

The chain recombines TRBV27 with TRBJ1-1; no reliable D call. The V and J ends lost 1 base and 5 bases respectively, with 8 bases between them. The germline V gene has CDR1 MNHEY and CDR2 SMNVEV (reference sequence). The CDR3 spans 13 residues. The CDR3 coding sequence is TGTGCCAGCAGTTTATACGGGGTTACTGAAGCTTTCTTT. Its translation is CASSLYGVTEAFF.

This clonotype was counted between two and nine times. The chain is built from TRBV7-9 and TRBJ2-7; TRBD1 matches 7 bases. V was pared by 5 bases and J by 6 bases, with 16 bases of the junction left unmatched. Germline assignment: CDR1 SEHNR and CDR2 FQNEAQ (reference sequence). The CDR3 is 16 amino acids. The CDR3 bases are TGTGCCAGCAGCCCGACGTTACCTTCGACAGGGTCCGAGCAGTACTTC. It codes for CASSPTLPSTGSEQYF.

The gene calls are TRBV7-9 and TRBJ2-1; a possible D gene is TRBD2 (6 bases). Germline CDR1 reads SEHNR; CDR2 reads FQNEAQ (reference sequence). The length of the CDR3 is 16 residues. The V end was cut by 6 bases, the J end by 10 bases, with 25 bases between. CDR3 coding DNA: TGTGCCAGCAGGACCTTCCGAAGACTAGGCAAAAAAGAGCAGTTCTTC. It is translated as CASRTFRRLGKKEQFF. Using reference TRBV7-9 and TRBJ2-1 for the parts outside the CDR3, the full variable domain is DTGVSQNPRHKITKRGQNVTFRCDPISEHNRLYWYRQTLGQGPEFLTYFQNEAQLEKSRLLSDRFSAERPKGSFSTLEIQRTEQGDSAMYLCASRTFRRLGKKEQFFGPGTRLTVL.

CDR3 loop: CASSPIEGAIEQFF. Here the CDR3 DNA reads TGTGCCAGCAGCCCTATCGAGGGGGCGATTGAGCAGTTCTTC. The chain combines TRBV27 with TRBJ2-1; 7 nucleotides align to TRBD1. In germline, CDR1 is MNHEY, CDR2 SMNVEV (reference sequence). The V gene end was trimmed by 6 bases and the J gene end by 9 bases; junction bases not matched to a gene: 11. This CDR3 has 14 amino acids.

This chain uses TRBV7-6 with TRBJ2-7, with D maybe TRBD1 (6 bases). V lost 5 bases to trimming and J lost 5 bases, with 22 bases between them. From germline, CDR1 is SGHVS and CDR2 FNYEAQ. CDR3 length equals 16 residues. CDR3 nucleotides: TGTGCCAGCAGCCCTTCCGTGAGCCAGGGGAACGACGAGCAGTACTTC. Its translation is CASSPSVSQGNDEQYF.

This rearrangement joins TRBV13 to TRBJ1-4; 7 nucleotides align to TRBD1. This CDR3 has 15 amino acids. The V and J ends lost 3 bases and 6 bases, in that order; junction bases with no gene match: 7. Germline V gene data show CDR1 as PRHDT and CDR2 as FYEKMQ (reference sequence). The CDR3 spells CASSFAQGDYEKLFF. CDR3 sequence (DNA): TGTGCCAGCAGCTTTGCGCAGGGGGATTATGAAAAACTGTTTTTT.

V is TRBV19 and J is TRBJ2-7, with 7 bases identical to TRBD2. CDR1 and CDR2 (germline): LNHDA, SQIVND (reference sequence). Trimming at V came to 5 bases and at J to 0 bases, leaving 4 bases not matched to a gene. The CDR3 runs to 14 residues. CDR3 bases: TGTGCCAGTAGTGCGGGACTACTCTCCTACGAGCAGTACTTC. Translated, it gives CASSAGLLSYEQYF. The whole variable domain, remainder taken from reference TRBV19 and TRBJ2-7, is DGGITQSPKYLFRKEGQNVTLSCEQNLNHDAMYWYRQDPGQGLRLIYYSQIVNDFQKGDIAEGYSVSREKKESFPLTVTSAQKNPTAFYLCASSAGLLSYEQYFGPGTRLTVT.

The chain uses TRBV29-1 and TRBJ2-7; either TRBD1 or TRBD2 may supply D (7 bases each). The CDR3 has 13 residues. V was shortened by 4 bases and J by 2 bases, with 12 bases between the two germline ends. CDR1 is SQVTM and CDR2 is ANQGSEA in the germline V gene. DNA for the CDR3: TGCAGCGTTGCCAGGGGGGGGGCCTACGAGCAGTACTTC. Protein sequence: CSVARGGAYEQYF.

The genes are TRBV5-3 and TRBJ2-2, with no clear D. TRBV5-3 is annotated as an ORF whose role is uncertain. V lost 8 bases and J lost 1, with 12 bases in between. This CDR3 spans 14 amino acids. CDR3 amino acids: CASSIYMNTGELFF. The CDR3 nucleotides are TGTGCCAGCAGCATTTATATGAACACCGGGGAGCTGTTTTTT.

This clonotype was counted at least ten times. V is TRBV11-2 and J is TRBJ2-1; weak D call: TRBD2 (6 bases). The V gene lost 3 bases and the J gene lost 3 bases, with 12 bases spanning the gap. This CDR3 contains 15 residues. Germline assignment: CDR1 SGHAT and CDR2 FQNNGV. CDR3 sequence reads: CASSLSAGIYNEQFF. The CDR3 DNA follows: TGTGCCAGCAGCTTGTCCGCGGGGATCTACAATGAGCAGTTCTTC.